This T cell receptor beta chain was captured in a study of blood T cell repertoires in COVID-19. Across the study: T cells, B-cell-depleted T cells, or PBMCs supplied cDNA or gDNA.

After removal of 4 bases from V and 1 base from J, the junction contained 3 bases not matched to a gene. From germline, CDR1 is SGHNT and CDR2 YENEEA. This CDR3 is built from 15 residues. Residents of about two dozen US areas, aged roughly 18 to 89 years, made up the participants. Participants reported their clinical history, and cohort assignment relied on those reports. Donors of Cohort 3 who recovered were those that had two negative PCRs, clearance, or symptom resolution. TCRdb keeps only in-frame clones here, not all; method: immunoSEQ multiplex PCR. Of approximately 390,000 clones listed, approximately 87% are singletons.

The sequencing input was PBMCs or T cells enriched from blood (not recorded which). The V and J genes are TRBV11-3 and TRBJ2-2; the match to TRBD2 covers 7 bases. This receptor was taken from a woman aged 50 to 65 who had recovered from COVID-19. The CDR3 loop is CASSSSGGNTGELFF. Here the CDR3 DNA reads TGTGCCAGCAGCTCGTCGGGGGGGAACACCGGGGAGCTGTTTTTT.